The clone carrying this TCR beta chain was seen only a few times. Its antigen is not known. Before sequencing, viral peptide pools were used by the ViraFEST assay to expand antigen-specific CD4+ T cells. Following 10 days of culture, CD4+ T cells were isolated. Each culture well received roughly 1.8 million PBMC. These cells were then cultured in IMDM with about 9.1 IU/ml IL-2 and about 9.4 ug/ml peptides. Cultures got half-medium changes with IL-2 on days 3 and 7. Only in-frame clones appear in the TCRdb table, and some are missing; sequencing was by immunoSEQ multiplex PCR. The repertoire consists of about 79,000 clones, with approximately 81% occurring once and the leading ten covering under 2%. The record originates from a study of vaccination effects on CD4 cells after COVID-19. About the study: It was two doses of either the BNT162b2 or mRNA-1273 vaccine that participants received.

Deletions cut 4 bases from V and 3 bases from J, with 15 bases between. Germline lookup yields CDR1 MNHEY and CDR2 SVGAGI. CDR3 length: 15 amino acids. Broader study findings: The study found marked clonal contraction of infection- and vaccine-induced clones late after vaccination.

The genes are TRBV6-5 and TRBJ1-1; TRBD1 might be the D (5 bases). The sequencing here drew on CD4+ T cells from PBMCs cultured with HCoV-229E spike peptides, taken before COVID-19 vaccination. The sequence was obtained from a human donor who received a COVID-19 vaccine. This chain's CDR3 is CASSFLGQGYTEAFF. DNA of the CDR3: TGTGCCAGCAGTTTTTTGGGGCAGGGTTACACTGAAGCTTTCTTT.